The 32 T cell receptor beta chains below were found in one sample sequenced in a study of T cells in localized non-small cell lung cancer. The repertoire was sequenced with immunoSEQ multiplex PCR; TCRdb's copy has only in-frame clones and lacks some. The sample yields tens of thousands of clones, roughly 89% seen once. The sequences come from peripheral blood, collected before any cancer treatment. These receptors were taken from a man aged 35-75 years with stage I squamous cell lung carcinoma.

The table lists this clone with a count of one. The chain carries TRBV7-3 and TRBJ2-2; TRBD1 aligns across 8 bases. The V gene end was trimmed by 3 bases and the J gene end by 6 bases; junction bases not matched to a gene: 3. This CDR3 is 14 amino acids long. Germline values: CDR1 SGHTA, CDR2 FQGTGA. The CDR3 loop is CASSFRTGSGELFF. In DNA form, the CDR3 reads TGTGCCAGCAGCTTCCGGACAGGGTCCGGGGAGCTGTTTTTT.

The chain uses TRBV28 and TRBJ2-7; TRBD1 agrees at 8 bases. CDR1 is MDHEN and CDR2 is SYDVKM in the germline V gene. V gave up 5 bases and J gave up 4 bases; unmatched junction bases: 7. The CDR3 length is 14 residues. CDR3 in DNA: TGTGCCAGCAGTGACCGGGACAGGCCTTACGAGCAGTACTTC. Protein: CASSDRDRPYEQYF.

The V call is TRBV19, the J call TRBJ2-7; the D gene is possibly TRBD2 (5 bases). Germline V CDR1 and CDR2: LNHDA, SQIVND (reference sequence). Trimming took 4 bases from V and 6 from J, leaving 13 bases between them. The CDR3 has 13 residues. The CDR3 region is CASSTGPGGEQYF. Written as DNA, the CDR3 is TGTGCCAGTAGTACCGGGCCAGGAGGCGAGCAGTACTTC.

This rearrangement joins TRBV6-5 to TRBJ2-2; 9 nucleotides line up with TRBD1. J gave up 3 bases and V 2 bases, and 1 base lay outside the gene matches. The CDR3 runs to 15 residues. Germline V gives CDR1 MNHEY, CDR2 SVGAGI. CDR3: CASSYGQGYTGELFF. The DNA for the CDR3 is TGTGCCAGCAGTTACGGACAGGGGTACACCGGGGAGCTGTTTTTT.

V usage is TRBV5-1 and J usage is TRBJ1-5; TRBD1 agrees at 7 bases. Looked up from germline, CDR1 is SGHRS and CDR2 is YFSETQ. The V gene end was trimmed by 3 bases and the J gene end by 5 bases; junction bases not matched to a gene: 5. The CDR3 is made up of 14 amino acids. The CDR3 bases are TGCGCCAGCAGCTCCGGACAGGCGGATCAGCCCCAGCATTTT. It specifies CASSSGQADQPQHF.

The chain carries TRBV6-1 and TRBJ1-2, with D unclear. The ends were cut back, 8 bases at V and 8 bases at J, with 15 bases in the middle. CDR3 length: 12 amino acids. CDR1 is MNHNS, CDR2 SASEGT, per germline. CDR3 in amino acids: CASVEGGEGYTF. CDR3 sequence (DNA): TGTGCCAGCGTTGAAGGTGGAGAAGGCTACACCTTC.

The chain is built from TRBV19 and TRBJ2-1; TRBD2 matches 7 bases. Germline V gene sequence: CDR1 LNHDA, CDR2 SQIVND (reference sequence). V lost 3 bases and J lost 15; bases outside the gene matches: 8. This CDR3 spans 12 amino acids. The CDR3 protein is CASSIRGEGRFF. As DNA, the CDR3 is TGTGCCAGTAGTATCCGTGGGGAGGGCCGGTTCTTC.

This clone appeared a single time. This chain connects TRBV25-1 to TRBJ2-5, with 10 bases identical to TRBD2. The germline CDR1 and CDR2 sequences are MGHDK and SYGVNS. V shed 5 bases and J 1 base; nucleotides not matched to a gene: 4. The CDR3 has 15 amino acids. The CDR3 is CASSSRLAGQETQYF. The CDR3 DNA reads as TGTGCCAGCAGTTCGCGACTAGCGGGCCAAGAGACCCAGTACTTC.

This clone was counted a few times. This chain uses TRBV11-2 with TRBJ1-1; weak D call: TRBD1 (5 bases). The CDR3 runs to 13 residues. CDR1 and CDR2 (germline): SGHAT, FQNNGV. V lost 5 bases and J lost 6, with 13 bases in between. This chain's CDR3 is CASSTTGVAEAFF. CDR3 sequence (DNA): TGTGCCAGCAGCACTACGGGGGTCGCTGAAGCTTTCTTT.

J is TRBJ1-2 and V is TRBV4-1; tentative D call: TRBD1 (5 bases). V was trimmed by 0 bases and J by 11 bases, leaving 13 bases between them. Germline CDR1 MGHRA, CDR2 YSYEKL. The CDR3 length is 13 residues. CDR3 coding DNA: TGCGCCAGCAGCCAAGACGGCGGGACGGTTTACACCTTC. This sequence encodes CASSQDGGTVYTF.

This chain connects TRBV9 to TRBJ2-1; 7 bases match TRBD2. The germline gives CDR1 SGDLS, CDR2 YYNGEE. The CDR3 sequence is 18 residues long. J gave up 0 bases and V 0 bases, and 9 bases lay outside the gene matches. CDR3 DNA sequence: TGTGCCAGCAGCGTAGCTAGCCTAGCGGCTATCTCCTACAATGAGCAGTTCTTC. Translating gives CASSVASLAAISYNEQFF.

This clone was counted once. V usage is TRBV5-1 and J usage is TRBJ2-7, with 7 bases identical to TRBD1. The junction had 8 bases not matched to a gene; V was cut back by 4 bases and J by 4 bases. The CDR3 has 14 residues. CDR1 and CDR2 (germline): SGHRS, YFSETQ. Here the CDR3 DNA reads TGCGCCAGCAGCCCAAACAGGGGCCGGTACGAGCAGTACTTC. This sequence encodes CASSPNRGRYEQYF.

V usage is TRBV11-3 and J usage is TRBJ2-3, with 8 bases fitting TRBD1. The CDR3 extends over 15 amino acids. V trimming: 1 base; J trimming: 3 bases; junction bases outside the gene matches: 3. Germline V gives CDR1 SGHNT, CDR2 YENEEA. The chain's CDR3 is CASSLGRGRTDTQYF. Written as DNA, the CDR3 is TGTGCCAGCAGCTTAGGCAGGGGGCGGACAGATACGCAGTATTTT.

This clone was counted a single time. V usage is TRBV10-3 and J usage is TRBJ1-5, with D perhaps matching TRBD1 (5 bases). Between the trimmed V and J ends, which lost 5 bases and 1 base, there was a span of 12 bases. CDR1 is ENHRY and CDR2 is SYGVKD in the germline V gene. CDR3 length: 15 amino acids. The CDR3 region is CAISPRDSSNQPQHF. The CDR3 bases are TGTGCCATCAGTCCTAGGGACTCCAGCAATCAGCCCCAGCATTTT.

This chain uses TRBV4-1 with TRBJ2-1; TRBD2 aligns across 10 bases. The CDR3 sequence is 15 residues long. The ends lost 4 bases at V and 10 bases at J; junction bases unmatched: 10. Germline-derived CDR1 and CDR2 are MGHRA and YSYEKL. CDR3 sequence reads: CASSPGTSAVLEQFF. The CDR3 DNA sequence: TGCGCCAGCAGCCCTGGGACTAGCGCGGTTTTGGAGCAGTTCTTC.

This clone was counted once. The J gene is TRBJ1-2, the V gene TRBV28; 7 bases match TRBD1. The CDR3 totals 15 residues. V trimming: 7 bases; J trimming: 8 bases; junction bases outside the gene matches: 16. Germline V gene lookup returns CDR1 MDHEN and CDR2 SYDVKM. CDR3 in amino acids: CASNPTQGRLRGYTF. The CDR3 DNA reads as TGTGCCAGCAACCCTACACAGGGGAGGCTCCGCGGCTACACCTTC.

The V gene is TRBV30, the J gene TRBJ1-3; no firm D call. V was shortened by 0 bases and J by 0 bases, with 6 bases between the two germline ends. The germline CDR1 and CDR2 sequences are GTSNPN and SVGIG (reference sequence). CDR3 length: 14 amino acids. The CDR3 here is CAWSVTGSGNTIYF. DNA for the CDR3: TGTGCCTGGAGTGTAACGGGCTCTGGAAACACCATATATTTT.

The chain is built from TRBV28 and TRBJ1-5; D not resolved. Trimming took 6 bases from V and 7 from J, leaving 7 bases between them. From germline, CDR1 is MDHEN and CDR2 SYDVKM. This CDR3 has 11 amino acids. CDR3 residues: CASSSEQPQHF. The CDR3 region has the DNA TGTGCCAGCAGCTCCGAACAGCCCCAGCATTTT.

The V gene is TRBV7-3, the J gene TRBJ2-1, with TRBD2 identical over 13 bases. This CDR3 spans 15 amino acids. CDR1 is SGHTA and CDR2 is FQGTGA in the germline V gene. J gave up 7 bases and V 5 bases, and 5 bases lay outside the gene matches. The CDR3 DNA is TGTGCCAGCAGCCGACTGACTAGCGGGAGGAATGAGCAGTTCTTC. It is translated as CASSRLTSGRNEQFF. The entire variable domain, with the rest obtained from reference TRBV7-3 and TRBJ2-1, is as follows: GAGVSQTPSNKVTEKGKYVELRCDPISGHTALYWYRQSLGQGPEFLIYFQGTGAADDSGLPNDRFFAVRPEGSVSTLKIQRTERGDSAVYLCASSRLTSGRNEQFFGPGTRLTVL.

The chain combines TRBV4-2 with TRBJ2-5, with D unresolved. From germline, CDR1 is LGHNA and CDR2 YNFKEQ. The length of the CDR3 is 13 residues. Trimming removed 0 bases from V and 9 bases from J, with 11 bases in between. CDR3 in amino acids: CASSQEGGLSQYF. Here the CDR3 DNA reads TGTGCCAGCAGCCAAGAGGGCGGTTTGTCCCAGTACTTC.

V gene TRBV4-3 combines with J gene TRBJ1-2, with TRBD1 matching over 7 bases. Germline CDR1 and CDR2: LGHNA and YSLEER. The CDR3 has 15 amino acids. V lost 4 bases to trimming and J lost 3 bases; unmatched junction nucleotides: 8. DNA for the CDR3: TGCGCCAGCAGCCCAGGCTTGGGGACAGACTATGGCTACACCTTC. Protein: CASSPGLGTDYGYTF.

V is TRBV7-3 and J is TRBJ2-2, with D unclear. The CDR3 contains 16 residues. V lost 0 bases and J 0 bases, leaving 8 bases between the germline ends. From germline, CDR1 is SGHTA and CDR2 FQGTGA. The CDR3 here is CASSLTASANTGELFF. In DNA form, the CDR3 reads TGTGCCAGCAGCTTAACGGCAAGCGCGAACACCGGGGAGCTGTTTTTT.

This chain joins TRBV12-1 and TRBJ2-2; the table's D call, TRBD1, has no DNA check behind it. TRBV12-1 is listed as a pseudogene. The CDR3 length is 16 residues. This chain's CDR3 is CASSFAQGWDTGELFF. Written as DNA, the CDR3 is TGTGCCAGCAGCTTTGCGCAGGGGTGGGACACCGGGGAGCTGTTTTTT.

The V gene is TRBV29-1, the J gene TRBJ2-1; TRBD1 aligns across 7 bases. CDR1 SQVTM and CDR2 ANQGSEA come from the germline V gene. This CDR3 is 16 amino acids long. The J segment lost 6 bases and the V segment lost 5 bases, leaving 16 bases of the junction unmatched. CDR3 region: CSVSGAGTEFANEQFF. CDR3 DNA: TGCAGCGTTTCCGGAGCCGGGACAGAATTCGCCAATGAGCAGTTCTTC.

The gene calls are TRBV18 and TRBJ2-3; 11 bases are shared with TRBD2. The V segment lost 6 bases and the J segment 1 base; nucleotides outside the gene matches: 12. This CDR3 is built from 18 residues. Germline assignment: CDR1 KGHSH and CDR2 LQKENI. The DNA of the CDR3 is TGTGCCAGCTCGCTCCTAGCGGGAGGTAAGGCCGGCACAGATACGCAGTATTTT. Its protein product is CASSLLAGGKAGTDTQYF. The variable domain in full, with the rest retrieved from reference TRBV18 and TRBJ2-3, is NAGVMQNPRHLVRRRGQEARLRCSPMKGHSHVYWYRQLPEEGLKFMVYLQKENIIDESGMPKERFSAEFPKEGPSILRIQQVVRGDSAAYFCASSLLAGGKAGTDTQYFGPGTRLTVL.

This rearrangement joins TRBV19 to TRBJ2-6; no reliable D call. This CDR3 comprises 16 residues. The V and J ends lost 2 bases and 0 bases respectively, with 8 bases between them. Per germline, CDR1 LNHDA and CDR2 SQIVND (reference sequence). The CDR3 spells CASSIYSYSGANVLTF. In DNA, the CDR3 is TGTGCCAGTAGTATATACAGTTACTCTGGGGCCAACGTCCTGACTTTC.

This rearrangement joins TRBV6-5 to TRBJ2-1, with 8 nucleotides matching TRBD2. The CDR3 covers 12 residues. Germline CDR1 MNHEY, CDR2 SVGAGI. V shed 6 bases, J shed 9 bases, and the junction held 4 bases outside the gene matches. CDR3 DNA: TGTGCCAGCAGGGCTCGGGGGGGTGAGCAGTTCTTC. It encodes CASRARGGEQFF.

This rearrangement joins TRBV7-2 to TRBJ1-2, with a tentative D call TRBD1 (6 bases). Trimming took off 1 base at V and 7 bases at J, with 19 bases between the two ends. Germline CDR1 and CDR2: SGHTA and FQGNSA. CDR3 size: 16 residues. Written as DNA, the CDR3 is TGTGCCAGCAGCTTAGGGATATTTGGGGGCTTTAGTGGCTACACCTTC. It encodes CASSLGIFGGFSGYTF.

This clone was picked up one time. The chain employs TRBV7-2 and TRBJ2-5, with TRBD1 matching over 10 bases. The V and J ends lost 3 bases and 3 bases, in that order; junction bases with no gene match: 7. Germline V gene lookup returns CDR1 SGHTA and CDR2 FQGNSA. The CDR3 is 16 residues long. In DNA, the CDR3 is TGTGCCAGCAGCTTCCAATCCGGGACAGGGGAAGAGACCCAGTACTTC. This encodes CASSFQSGTGEETQYF. Full variable domain (outside the CDR3, taken from reference TRBV7-2 and TRBJ2-5): GAGVSQSPSNKVTEKGKDVELRCDPISGHTALYWYRQSLGQGLEFLIYFQGNSAPDKSGLPSDRFSAERTGGSVSTLTIQRTQQEDSAVYLCASSFQSGTGEETQYFGPGTRLLVL.

J is TRBJ2-5 and V is TRBV5-4; D is possibly TRBD2 (6 bases). Trimming left V 0 bases short and J 1 base short, with 10 bases between. CDR3 length equals 15 residues. The germline V gene encodes CDR1 SGHNT and CDR2 YYREEE (reference sequence). The CDR3 protein is CASSLEGTPQETQYF. The CDR3 region has the DNA TGTGCCAGCAGCTTGGAAGGGACTCCCCAAGAGACCCAGTACTTC.

The chain is built from TRBV7-6 and TRBJ1-4; D is unclear. This CDR3 has 16 residues. Germline V gives CDR1 SGHVS, CDR2 FNYEAQ. With 6 bases removed from V and 7 bases from J, the gap between germline ends came to 21 bases. The CDR3 sequence is CASSPRYDTEGEKLFF. CDR3 bases: TGTGCCAGCAGTCCACGGTACGACACGGAAGGTGAAAAACTGTTTTTT.

This clone was recorded once. This rearrangement joins TRBV7-3 to TRBJ2-2; D unresolved. The CDR3 spans 12 residues. Per the germline V gene, CDR1 is SGHTA and CDR2 is FQGTGA. V lost 5 bases to trimming and J lost 0 bases, with 1 base between them. The CDR3 loop is CASSPNTGELFF. In DNA, the CDR3 is TGTGCCAGCAGCCCGAACACCGGGGAGCTGTTTTTT.